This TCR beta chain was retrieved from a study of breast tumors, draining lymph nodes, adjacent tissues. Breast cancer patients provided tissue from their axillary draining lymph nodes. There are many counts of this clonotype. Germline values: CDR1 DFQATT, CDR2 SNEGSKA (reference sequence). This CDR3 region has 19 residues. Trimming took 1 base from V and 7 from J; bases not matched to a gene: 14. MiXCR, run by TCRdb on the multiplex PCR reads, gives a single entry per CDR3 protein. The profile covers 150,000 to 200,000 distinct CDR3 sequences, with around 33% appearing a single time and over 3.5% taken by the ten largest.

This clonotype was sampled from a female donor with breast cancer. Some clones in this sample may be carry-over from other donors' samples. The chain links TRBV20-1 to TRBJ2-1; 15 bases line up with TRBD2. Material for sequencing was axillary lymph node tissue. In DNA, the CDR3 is TGCAGTGCTAGAGCCGAAGCCGGGACTAGCGGGGGGTTTAGGAATGAGCAGTTCTTC. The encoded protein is CSARAEAGTSGGFRNEQFF.